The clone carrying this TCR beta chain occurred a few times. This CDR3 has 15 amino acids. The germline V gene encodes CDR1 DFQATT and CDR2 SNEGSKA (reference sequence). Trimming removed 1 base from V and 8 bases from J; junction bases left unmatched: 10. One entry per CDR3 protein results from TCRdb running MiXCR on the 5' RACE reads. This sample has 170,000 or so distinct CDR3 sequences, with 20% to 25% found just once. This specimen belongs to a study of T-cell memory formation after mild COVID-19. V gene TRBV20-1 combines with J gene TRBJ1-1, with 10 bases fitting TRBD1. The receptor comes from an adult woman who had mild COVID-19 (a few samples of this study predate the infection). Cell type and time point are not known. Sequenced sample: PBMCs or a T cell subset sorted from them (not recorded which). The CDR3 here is CSARALGQGSSEAFF. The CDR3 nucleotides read TGCAGTGCTAGAGCCCTGGGACAGGGGTCTTCGGAAGCTTTCTTT.